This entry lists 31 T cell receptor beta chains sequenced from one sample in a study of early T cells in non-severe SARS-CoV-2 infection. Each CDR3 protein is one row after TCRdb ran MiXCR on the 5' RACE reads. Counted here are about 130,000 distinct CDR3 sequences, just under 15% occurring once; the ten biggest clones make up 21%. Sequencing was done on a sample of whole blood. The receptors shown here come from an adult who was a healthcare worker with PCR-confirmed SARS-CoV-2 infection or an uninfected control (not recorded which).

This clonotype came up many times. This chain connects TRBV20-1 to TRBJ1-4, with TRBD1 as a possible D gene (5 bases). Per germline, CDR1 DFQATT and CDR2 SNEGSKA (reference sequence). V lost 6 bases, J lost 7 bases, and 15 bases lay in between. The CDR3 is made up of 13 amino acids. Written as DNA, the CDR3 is TGCAGTGCCCCCAGGGAGGTGGGTGAAAAACTGTTTTTT. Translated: CSAPREVGEKLFF.

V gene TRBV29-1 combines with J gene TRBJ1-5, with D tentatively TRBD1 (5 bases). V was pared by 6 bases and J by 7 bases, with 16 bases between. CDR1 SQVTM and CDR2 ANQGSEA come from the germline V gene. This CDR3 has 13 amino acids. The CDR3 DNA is TGCAGCGTGGTGTGGGGTCAGGGACAGCCCCAGCATTTT. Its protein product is CSVVWGQGQPQHF.

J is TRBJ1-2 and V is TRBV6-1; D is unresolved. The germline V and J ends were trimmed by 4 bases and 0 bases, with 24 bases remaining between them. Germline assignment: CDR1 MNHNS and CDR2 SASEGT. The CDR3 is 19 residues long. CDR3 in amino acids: CASSAFGRGGFSANYGYTF. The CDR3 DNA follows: TGTGCCAGCAGTGCATTTGGGCGCGGCGGCTTCTCAGCTAACTATGGCTACACCTTC.

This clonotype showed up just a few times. DNA of the CDR3: TGTGCCAGCAGTGCCTTCGGGGGATACTCCTACGAGCAGTACTTC. Translation: CASSAFGGYSYEQYF. The chain couples TRBV6-1 to TRBJ2-7, with D perhaps matching TRBD2 (6 bases). V lost 4 bases and J lost 0, with 13 bases in between. Germline V gene lookup returns CDR1 MNHNS and CDR2 SASEGT. This CDR3 spans 15 amino acids.

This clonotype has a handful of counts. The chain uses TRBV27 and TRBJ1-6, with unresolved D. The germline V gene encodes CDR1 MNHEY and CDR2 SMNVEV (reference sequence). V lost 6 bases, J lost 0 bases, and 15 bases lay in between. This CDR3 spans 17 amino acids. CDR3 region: CASSLDRRNSYNSPLHF. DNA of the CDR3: TGTGCCAGCAGCCTGGACCGGCGGAACTCCTATAATTCACCCCTCCACTTT.

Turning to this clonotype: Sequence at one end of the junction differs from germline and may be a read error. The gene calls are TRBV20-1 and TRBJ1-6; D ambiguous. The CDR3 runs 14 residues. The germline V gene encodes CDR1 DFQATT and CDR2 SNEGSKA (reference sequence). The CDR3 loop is CGAEESSYNSPLHF. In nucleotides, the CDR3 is TGCGGTGCTGAAGAGAGCTCCTATAATTCACCCCTCCACTTT.

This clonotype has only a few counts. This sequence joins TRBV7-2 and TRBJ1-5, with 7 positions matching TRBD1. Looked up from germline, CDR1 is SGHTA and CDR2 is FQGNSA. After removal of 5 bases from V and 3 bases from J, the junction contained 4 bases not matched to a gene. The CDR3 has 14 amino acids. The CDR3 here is CASSVQGLNQPQHF. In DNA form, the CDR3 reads TGTGCCAGCAGCGTACAGGGGCTCAATCAGCCCCAGCATTTT.

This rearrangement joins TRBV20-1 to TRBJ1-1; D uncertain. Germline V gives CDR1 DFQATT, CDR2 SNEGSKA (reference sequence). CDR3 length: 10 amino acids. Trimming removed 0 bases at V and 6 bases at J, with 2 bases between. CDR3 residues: CSAREAEAFF. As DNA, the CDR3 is TGCAGTGCTAGAGAGGCTGAAGCTTTCTTT.

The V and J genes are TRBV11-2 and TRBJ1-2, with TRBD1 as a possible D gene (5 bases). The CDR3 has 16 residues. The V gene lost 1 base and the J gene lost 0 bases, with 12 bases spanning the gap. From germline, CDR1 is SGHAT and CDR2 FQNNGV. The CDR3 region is CASSLGQLLANYGYTF. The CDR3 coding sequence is TGTGCCAGCAGCTTAGGACAGCTGTTAGCTAACTATGGCTACACCTTC.

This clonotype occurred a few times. The CDR3 region is CASSGRGNTEAFF. The CDR3 nucleotides read TGCGCCAGCAGCGGAAGAGGTAACACTGAAGCTTTCTTT. This sequence joins TRBV5-1 and TRBJ1-1; no firm D call. V was cut by 4 bases and J by 2 bases, with 9 bases left in between. This CDR3 is built from 13 residues. The germline CDR1 and CDR2 sequences are SGHRS and YFSETQ. Filled out from reference TRBV5-1 and TRBJ1-1, the complete variable domain reads KAGVTQTPRYLIKTRGQQVTLSCSPISGHRSVSWYQQTPGQGLQFLFEYFSETQRNKGNFPGRFSGRQFSNSRSEMNVSTLELGDSALYLCASSGRGNTEAFFGQGTRLTVV.

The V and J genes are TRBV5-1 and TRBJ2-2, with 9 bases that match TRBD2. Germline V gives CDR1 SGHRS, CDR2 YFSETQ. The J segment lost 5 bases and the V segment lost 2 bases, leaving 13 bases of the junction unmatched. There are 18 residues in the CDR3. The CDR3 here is CASSFDSGGASPTGELFF. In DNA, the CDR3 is TGCGCCAGCAGCTTTGATAGCGGGGGCGCAAGCCCAACCGGGGAGCTGTTTTTT.

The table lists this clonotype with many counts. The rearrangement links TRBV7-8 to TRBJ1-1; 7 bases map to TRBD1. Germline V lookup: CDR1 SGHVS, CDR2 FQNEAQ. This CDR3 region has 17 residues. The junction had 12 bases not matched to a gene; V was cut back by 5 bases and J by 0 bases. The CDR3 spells CASSLRPTGILNTEAFF. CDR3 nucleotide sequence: TGTGCCAGCAGCCTACGTCCGACAGGGATCTTGAACACTGAAGCTTTCTTT.

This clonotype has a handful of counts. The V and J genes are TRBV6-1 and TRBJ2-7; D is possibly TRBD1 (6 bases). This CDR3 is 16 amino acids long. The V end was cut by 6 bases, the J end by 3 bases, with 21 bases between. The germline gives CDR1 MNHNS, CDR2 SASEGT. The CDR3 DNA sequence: TGTGCCAGCAGATCGTCTCTCCGGGACACTTTCTACGAGCAGTACTTC. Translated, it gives CASRSSLRDTFYEQYF.

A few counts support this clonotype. The CDR3 nucleotides are TGTGCCAGCAGTGTTGCGGACGGACCCTACGAGCAGTACTTC. Translated, it gives CASSVADGPYEQYF. The chain has TRBV25-1 and TRBJ2-7; D is unclear. The CDR3 has 14 amino acids. Trimming shortened V by 4 bases and J by 2 bases, and 12 bases separated the two germline ends. Germline V gene lookup returns CDR1 MGHDK and CDR2 SYGVNS.

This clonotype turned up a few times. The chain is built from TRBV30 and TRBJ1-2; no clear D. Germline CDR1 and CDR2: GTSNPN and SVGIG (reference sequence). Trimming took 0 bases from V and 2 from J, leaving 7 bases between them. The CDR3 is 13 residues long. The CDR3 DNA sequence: TGTGCCTGGAGTGTAATTTCCAACTATGGCTACACCTTC. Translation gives CAWSVISNYGYTF.

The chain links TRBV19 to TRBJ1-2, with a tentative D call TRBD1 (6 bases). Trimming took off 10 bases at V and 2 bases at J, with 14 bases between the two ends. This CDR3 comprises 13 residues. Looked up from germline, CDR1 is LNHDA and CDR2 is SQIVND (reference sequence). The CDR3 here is CATAPGQNYGYTF. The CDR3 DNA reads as TGTGCCACCGCCCCGGGACAAAACTATGGCTACACCTTC.

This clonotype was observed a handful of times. The DNA of the CDR3 is TGTGCCAGCAGCCCGAGCGTAGCGGAGACCCAGTACTTC. It codes for CASSPSVAETQYF. The chain links TRBV3-1 to TRBJ2-5; D possibly corresponds to TRBD2 (5 bases). CDR3 length: 13 amino acids. Trimming took 4 bases from V and 5 from J, leaving 11 bases between them. From germline, CDR1 is LGHDT and CDR2 YNNKEL (reference sequence).

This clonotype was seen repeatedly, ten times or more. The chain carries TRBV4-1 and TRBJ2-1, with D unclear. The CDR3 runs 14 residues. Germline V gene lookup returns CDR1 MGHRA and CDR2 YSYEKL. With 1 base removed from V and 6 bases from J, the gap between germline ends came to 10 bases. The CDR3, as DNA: TGCGCCAGCAGCCAAGGTCTTCACACCAATGAGCAGTTCTTC. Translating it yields CASSQGLHTNEQFF.

The CDR3 sequence: CASKSSGLYEQYF. Here the CDR3 DNA reads TGTGCTAGTAAATCCTCGGGCCTCTACGAGCAGTACTTC. J is TRBJ2-7 and V is TRBV12-5; unclear D gene. The CDR3 runs to 13 residues. Trimming removed 8 bases from V and 3 bases from J, with 14 bases in between. Germline CDR1 is LGHNT and CDR2 is FRNRAP.

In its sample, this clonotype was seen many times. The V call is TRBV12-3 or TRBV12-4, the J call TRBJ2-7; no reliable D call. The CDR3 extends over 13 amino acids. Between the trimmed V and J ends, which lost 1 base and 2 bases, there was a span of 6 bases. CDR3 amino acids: CASSLEAAYEQYF. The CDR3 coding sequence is TGTGCCAGCAGTTTAGAGGCAGCCTACGAGCAGTACTTC.

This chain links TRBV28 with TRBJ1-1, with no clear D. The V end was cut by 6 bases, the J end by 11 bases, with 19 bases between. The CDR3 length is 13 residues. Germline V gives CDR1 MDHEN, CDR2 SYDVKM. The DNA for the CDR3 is TGTGCCAGCAGAGTTTCGACGGAGGTCGTCGCTTTCTTT. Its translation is CASRVSTEVVAFF.

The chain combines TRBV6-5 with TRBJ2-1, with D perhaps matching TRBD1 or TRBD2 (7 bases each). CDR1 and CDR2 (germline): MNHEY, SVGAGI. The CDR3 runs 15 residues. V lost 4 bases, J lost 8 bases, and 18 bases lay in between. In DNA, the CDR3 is TGTGCCAGCAGTTCATCGGGGAGGGGGCAGTATGAGCAGTTCTTC. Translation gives CASSSSGRGQYEQFF.

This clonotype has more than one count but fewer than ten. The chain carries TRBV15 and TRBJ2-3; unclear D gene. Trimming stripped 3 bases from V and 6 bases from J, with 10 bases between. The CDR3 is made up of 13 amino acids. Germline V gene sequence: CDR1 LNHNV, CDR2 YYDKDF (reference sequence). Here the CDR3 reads CATSSIDFDTQYF. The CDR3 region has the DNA TGTGCCACCAGCAGCATCGACTTTGATACGCAGTATTTT.

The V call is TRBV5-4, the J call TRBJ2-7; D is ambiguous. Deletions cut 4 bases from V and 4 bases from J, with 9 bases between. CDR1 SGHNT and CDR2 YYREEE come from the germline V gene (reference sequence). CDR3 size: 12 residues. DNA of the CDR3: TGTGCCAGCAGCCCGAATGGGTACGAGCAGTACTTC. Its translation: CASSPNGYEQYF.

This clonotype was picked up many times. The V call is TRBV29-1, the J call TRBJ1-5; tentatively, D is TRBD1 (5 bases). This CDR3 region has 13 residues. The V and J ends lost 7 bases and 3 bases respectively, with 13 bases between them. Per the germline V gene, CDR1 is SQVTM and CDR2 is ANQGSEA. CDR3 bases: TGCAGCGCCGTGCTAGGGGTCAATCAGCCCCAGCATTTT. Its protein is CSAVLGVNQPQHF.

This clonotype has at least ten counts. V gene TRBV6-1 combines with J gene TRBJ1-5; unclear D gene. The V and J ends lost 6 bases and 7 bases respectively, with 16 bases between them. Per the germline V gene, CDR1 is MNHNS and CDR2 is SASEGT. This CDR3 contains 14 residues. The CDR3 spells CASSLLDGRQPQHF. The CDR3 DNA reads TGTGCCAGCAGCCTTCTCGACGGTCGACAGCCCCAGCATTTT.

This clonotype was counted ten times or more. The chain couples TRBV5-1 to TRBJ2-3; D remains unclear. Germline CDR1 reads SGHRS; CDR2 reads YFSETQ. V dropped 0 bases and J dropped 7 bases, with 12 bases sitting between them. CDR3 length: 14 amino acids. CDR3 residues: CASSLVLNAYTQYF. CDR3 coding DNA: TGCGCCAGCAGCTTGGTCCTTAACGCCTATACGCAGTATTTT.

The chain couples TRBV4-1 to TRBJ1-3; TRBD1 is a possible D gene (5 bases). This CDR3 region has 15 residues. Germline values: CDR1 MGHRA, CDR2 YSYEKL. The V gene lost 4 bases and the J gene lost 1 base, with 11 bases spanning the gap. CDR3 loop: CASSLLGLSGNTIYF. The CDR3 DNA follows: TGCGCCAGCAGCCTCCTGGGGCTATCTGGAAACACCATATATTTT.

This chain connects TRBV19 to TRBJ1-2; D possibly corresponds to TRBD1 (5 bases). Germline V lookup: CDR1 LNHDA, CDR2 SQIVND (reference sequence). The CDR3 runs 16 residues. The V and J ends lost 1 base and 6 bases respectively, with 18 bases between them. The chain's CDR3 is CASSIADQGARDGYTF. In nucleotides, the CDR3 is TGTGCCAGTAGTATAGCAGACCAGGGAGCGAGGGATGGCTACACCTTC.

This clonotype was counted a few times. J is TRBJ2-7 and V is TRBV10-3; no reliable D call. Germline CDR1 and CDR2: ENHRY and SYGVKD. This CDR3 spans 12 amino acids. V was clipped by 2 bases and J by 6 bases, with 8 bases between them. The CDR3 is CAISEPPTEQYF. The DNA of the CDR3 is TGTGCCATCAGTGAGCCCCCGACCGAGCAGTACTTC.

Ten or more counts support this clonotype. The CDR3 is CASSPGLDYGYTF. DNA of the CDR3: TGCGCCAGCAGCCCAGGTTTGGACTATGGCTACACCTTC. The rearrangement uses TRBV5-1 and TRBJ1-2, with unresolved D. The CDR3 has 13 residues. Germline CDR1 and CDR2: SGHRS and YFSETQ. Trimming pared 4 bases from V and 3 bases from J, leaving 10 bases between.